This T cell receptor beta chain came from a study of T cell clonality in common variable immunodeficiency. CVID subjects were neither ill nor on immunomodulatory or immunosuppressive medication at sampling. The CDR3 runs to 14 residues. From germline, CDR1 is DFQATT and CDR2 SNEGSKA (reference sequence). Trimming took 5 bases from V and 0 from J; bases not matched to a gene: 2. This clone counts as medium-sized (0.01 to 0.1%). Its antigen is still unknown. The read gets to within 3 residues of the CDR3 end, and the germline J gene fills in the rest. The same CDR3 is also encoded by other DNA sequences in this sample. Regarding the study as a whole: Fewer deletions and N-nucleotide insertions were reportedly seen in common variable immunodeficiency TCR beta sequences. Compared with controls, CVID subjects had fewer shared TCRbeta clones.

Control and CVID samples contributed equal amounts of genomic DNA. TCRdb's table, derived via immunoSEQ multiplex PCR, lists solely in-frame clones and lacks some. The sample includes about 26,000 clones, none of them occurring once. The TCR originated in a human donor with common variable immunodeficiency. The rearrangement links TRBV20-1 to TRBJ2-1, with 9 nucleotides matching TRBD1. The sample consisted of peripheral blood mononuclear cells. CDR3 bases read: TGCAGTGCTCCGACAGGGGGCTCCTACAATGAG. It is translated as CSAPTGGSYNE. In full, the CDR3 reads CSAPTGGSYNEQFF.